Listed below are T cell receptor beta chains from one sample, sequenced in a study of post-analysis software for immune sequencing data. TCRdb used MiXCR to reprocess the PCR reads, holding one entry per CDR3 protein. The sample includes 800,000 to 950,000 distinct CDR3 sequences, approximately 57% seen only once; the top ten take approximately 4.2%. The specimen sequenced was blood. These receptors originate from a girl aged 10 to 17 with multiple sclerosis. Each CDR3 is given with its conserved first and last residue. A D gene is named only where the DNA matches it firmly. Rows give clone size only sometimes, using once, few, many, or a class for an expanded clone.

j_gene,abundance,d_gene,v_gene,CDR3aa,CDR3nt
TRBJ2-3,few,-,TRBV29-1,CSVPGPRWGDTQYF,TGCAGCGTACCGGGACCCCGCTGGGGAGATACGCAGTATTTT
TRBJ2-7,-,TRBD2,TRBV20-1,CSANIAGGPSEQYF,TGCAGTGCTAATATAGCGGGAGGGCCCTCCGAGCAGTACTTC
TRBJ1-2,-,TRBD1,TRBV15,CATSVPGQGPAGYGYTF,TGTGCCACCAGCGTACCGGGACAGGGCCCGGCGGGGTATGGCTACACCTTC
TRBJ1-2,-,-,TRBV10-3,CAISESTIYGYTF,TGTGCCATCAGTGAGTCCACGATCTATGGCTACACCTTC
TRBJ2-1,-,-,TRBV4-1,CASSQVKGHLYNEQFF,TGCGCCAGCAGCCAAGTTAAGGGACACCTCTACAATGAGCAGTTCTTC
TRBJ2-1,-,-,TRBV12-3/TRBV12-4,CASSAPRSYIGNEQFF,TGTGCCAGCAGTGCCCCGCGATCATATATTGGCAATGAGCAGTTCTTC
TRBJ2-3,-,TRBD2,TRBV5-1,CASSFQLAGSTDTQYF,TGCGCCAGCAGCTTTCAACTAGCGGGGAGCACAGATACGCAGTATTTT
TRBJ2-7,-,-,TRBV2,CASSWMTGAYEQYF,TGTGCCAGCAGTTGGATGACAGGTGCCTACGAGCAGTACTTC
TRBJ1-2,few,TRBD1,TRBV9,CASSGTDRGLLTF,TGTGCCAGCAGCGGGACGGACAGGGGCCTTCTCACCTTC
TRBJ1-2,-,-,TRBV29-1,CSVRSRGQNGYTF,TGCAGCGTTCGATCGAGGGGTCAAAATGGCTACACCTTC
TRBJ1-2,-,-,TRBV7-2,CASSLGSGEANYGYTF,TGTGCCAGCAGCTTAGGATCCGGGGAAGCTAACTATGGCTACACCTTC
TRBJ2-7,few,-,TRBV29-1,CSVTGTTYEQYF,TGCAGCGTCACCGGGACAACCTACGAGCAGTACTTC
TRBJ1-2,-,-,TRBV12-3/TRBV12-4,CASSFGGGVGGYTF,TGTGCCAGCAGTTTTGGGGGGGGCGTGGGCGGCTACACCTTC
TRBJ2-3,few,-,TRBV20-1,CSALQDTQYF,TGCAGTGCGTTGCAGGATACGCAGTATTTT
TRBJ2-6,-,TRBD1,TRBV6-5,CASSYWTRTGMSSGANVLTF,TGTGCCAGCAGTTACTGGACCCGGACAGGGATGAGCTCTGGGGCCAACGTCCTGACTTTC
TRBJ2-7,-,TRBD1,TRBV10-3,CAIRAQTGASYEQYF,TGTGCCATCAGGGCACAGACAGGGGCTTCCTACGAGCAGTACTTC
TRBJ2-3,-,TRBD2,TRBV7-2,CASSILAGLPTDTQYF,TGTGCCAGCAGCATCTTAGCGGGATTACCCACAGATACGCAGTATTTT
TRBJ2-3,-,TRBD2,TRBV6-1,CASSEYRTSGKDTQYF,TGTGCCAGCAGTGAATACAGGACTAGCGGGAAAGATACGCAGTATTTT
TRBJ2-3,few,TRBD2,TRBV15,CATSRVLAGAGDTQYF,TGTGCCACCAGCAGGGTCTTAGCGGGGGCTGGGGATACGCAGTATTTT
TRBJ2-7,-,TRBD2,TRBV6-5,CASSWDGGLATYEQYF,TGTGCCAGCAGTTGGGACGGAGGACTAGCAACCTACGAGCAGTACTTC
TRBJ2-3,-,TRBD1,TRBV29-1,CSAHGTAIRSTDTQYF,TGCAGCGCACACGGGACAGCAATACGGAGCACAGATACGCAGTATTTT
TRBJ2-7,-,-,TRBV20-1,CSVRRVGETDYEQYF,TGCAGTGTCCGCCGGGTGGGGGAAACCGACTACGAGCAGTACTTC
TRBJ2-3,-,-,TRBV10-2,CASKWGMADTQYF,TGCGCCAGCAAATGGGGTATGGCAGATACGCAGTATTTT
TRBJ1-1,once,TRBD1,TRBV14,CASSQDLAGTGGAFF,TGTGCCAGCAGCCAAGACTTAGCCGGGACAGGAGGAGCTTTCTTT
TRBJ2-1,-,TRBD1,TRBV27,CASSLQGQTYNEQFF,TGTGCCAGCAGTTTGCAGGGACAGACTTACAATGAGCAGTTCTTC
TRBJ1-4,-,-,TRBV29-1,CSIVLNEKLFF,TGCAGCATTGTCCTGAATGAAAAACTGTTTTTT
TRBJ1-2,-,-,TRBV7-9,CASSFSSGAGGYTF,TGTGCCAGCAGCTTTTCGTCGGGAGCGGGGGGCTACACCTTC
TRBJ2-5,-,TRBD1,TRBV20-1,CSARQGVGETQYF,TGCAGTGCTCGACAGGGTGTCGGGGAGACCCAGTACTTC
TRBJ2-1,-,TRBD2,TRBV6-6,CASGEIAGAQFF,TGTGCCAGCGGAGAGATAGCGGGAGCCCAGTTCTTC
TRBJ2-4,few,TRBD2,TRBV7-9,CASSTVPGTSAAKNIQYF,TGTGCCAGCAGCACCGTTCCAGGGACTAGCGCAGCCAAAAACATTCAGTACTTC
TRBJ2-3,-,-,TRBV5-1,CASRSGRLATDTQYF,TGCGCCAGCAGGTCGGGTAGGCTAGCCACAGATACGCAGTATTTT
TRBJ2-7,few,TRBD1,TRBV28,CASRQPGQHYEQYF,TGTGCCAGCCGGCAACCGGGACAGCACTACGAGCAGTACTTC
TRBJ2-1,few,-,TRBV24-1,CATSDGGTNEQFF,TGTGCCACCAGTGATGGGGGGACCAATGAGCAGTTCTTC
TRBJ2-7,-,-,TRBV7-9,CASSLATGRAYEQYF,TGTGCCAGCAGCTTAGCCACCGGGCGGGCCTACGAGCAGTACTTC
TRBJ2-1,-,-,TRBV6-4,CASSQDYTYNEQFF,TGTGCCAGCAGTCAGGACTATACTTACAATGAGCAGTTCTTC
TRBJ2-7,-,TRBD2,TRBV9,CASSVRASGPACEQYF,TGTGCCAGCAGCGTAAGGGCTAGCGGCCCCGCTTGCGAGCAGTACTTC
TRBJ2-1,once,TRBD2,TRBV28,CASSPGGRTYNEQFF,TGTGCCAGCAGCCCCGGCGGGAGGACCTACAATGAGCAGTTCTTC
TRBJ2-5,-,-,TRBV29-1,CSVGTVSLWETQYF,TGCAGCGTTGGGACAGTCTCCCTTTGGGAGACCCAGTACTTC
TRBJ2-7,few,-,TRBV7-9,CASSGGNSYEQYF,TGTGCCAGCAGCGGCGGGAATTCCTACGAGCAGTACTTC
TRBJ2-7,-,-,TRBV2,CASSTGLYEQYF,TGTGCCAGCAGCACAGGGTTGTACGAGCAGTACTTC
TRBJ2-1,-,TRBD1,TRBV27,CASSGQGANEQFF,TGTGCCAGCAGCGGACAGGGGGCGAATGAGCAGTTCTTC
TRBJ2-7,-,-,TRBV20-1,CSASTGLSYNEQYF,TGCAGTGCTAGCACAGGGCTAAGCTACAATGAGCAGTACTTC
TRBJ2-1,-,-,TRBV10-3,CAISPGERQFF,TGTGCCATCAGCCCAGGGGAGAGGCAGTTCTTC
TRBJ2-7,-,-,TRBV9,CASSPREISYEQYF,TGTGCCAGCAGCCCGAGGGAAATCAGCTACGAGCAGTACTTC
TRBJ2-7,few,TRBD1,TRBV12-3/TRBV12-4,CASSFGDRVYEQYF,TGTGCCAGCAGTTTCGGGGACAGGGTGTACGAGCAGTACTTC
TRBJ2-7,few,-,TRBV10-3,CAISDMARSSYEQYF,TGTGCCATCAGTGATATGGCTAGGAGCTCCTACGAGCAGTACTTC
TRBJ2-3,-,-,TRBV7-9,CASRPQGISTDTQYF,TGTGCCAGCAGACCACAGGGTATTAGCACAGATACGCAGTATTTT
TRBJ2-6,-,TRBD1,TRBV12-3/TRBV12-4,CASSFGTGYSGANVLTF,TGTGCCAGCAGTTTCGGGACAGGGTACTCTGGGGCCAACGTCCTGACTTTC
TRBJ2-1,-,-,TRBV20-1,CSARPFHGSYNEQFF,TGCAGTGCTAGACCCTTCCATGGCTCCTACAATGAGCAGTTCTTC
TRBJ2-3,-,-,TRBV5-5,CASSLIGGRTDTQYF,TGTGCCAGCAGCTTGATTGGGGGCAGGACAGATACGCAGTATTTT
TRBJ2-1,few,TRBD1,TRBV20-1,CSAWDRGLPSSYNEQFF,TGCAGTGCTTGGGACAGGGGGCTCCCGAGCTCCTACAATGAGCAGTTCTTC
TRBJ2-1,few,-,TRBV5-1,CASSLPGTPNEQFF,TGCGCCAGCAGCCTACCCGGGACACCAAATGAGCAGTTCTTC
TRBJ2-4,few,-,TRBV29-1,CSGGAGNIQYF,TGCAGCGGCGGGGCAGGCAACATTCAGTACTTC